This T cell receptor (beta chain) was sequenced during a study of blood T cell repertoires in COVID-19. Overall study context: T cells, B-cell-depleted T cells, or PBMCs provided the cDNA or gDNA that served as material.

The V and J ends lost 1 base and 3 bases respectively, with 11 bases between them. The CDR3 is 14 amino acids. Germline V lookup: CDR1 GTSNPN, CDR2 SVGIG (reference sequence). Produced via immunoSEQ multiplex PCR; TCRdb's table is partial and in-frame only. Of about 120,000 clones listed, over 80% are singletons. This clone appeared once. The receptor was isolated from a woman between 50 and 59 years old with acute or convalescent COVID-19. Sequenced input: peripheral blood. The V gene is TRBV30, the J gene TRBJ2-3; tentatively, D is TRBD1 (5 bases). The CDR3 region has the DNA TGTGCCTGGAGTGCAGGGATAGGTACAGATACGCAGTATTTT. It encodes CAWSAGIGTDTQYF.